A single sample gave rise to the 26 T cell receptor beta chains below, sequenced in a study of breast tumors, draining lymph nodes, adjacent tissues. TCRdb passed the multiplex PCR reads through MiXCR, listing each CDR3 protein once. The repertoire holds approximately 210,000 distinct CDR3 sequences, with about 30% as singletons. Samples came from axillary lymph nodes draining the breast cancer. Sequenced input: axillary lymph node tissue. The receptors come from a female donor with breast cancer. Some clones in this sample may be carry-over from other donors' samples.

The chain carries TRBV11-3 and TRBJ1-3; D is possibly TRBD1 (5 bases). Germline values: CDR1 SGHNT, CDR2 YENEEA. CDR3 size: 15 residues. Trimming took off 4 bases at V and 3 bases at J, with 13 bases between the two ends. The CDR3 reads CASSSGPTIGNTIYF. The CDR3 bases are TGTGCCAGCAGCTCGGGACCGACGATTGGAAACACCATATATTTT.

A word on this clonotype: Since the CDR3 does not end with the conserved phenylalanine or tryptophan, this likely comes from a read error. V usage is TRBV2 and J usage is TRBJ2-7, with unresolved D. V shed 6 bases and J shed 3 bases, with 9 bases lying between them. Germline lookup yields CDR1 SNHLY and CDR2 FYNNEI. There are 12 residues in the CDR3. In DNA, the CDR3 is TGTGCCAGCAGCAGATTCGACTACGAGCAGTACCTC. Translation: CASSRFDYEQYL.

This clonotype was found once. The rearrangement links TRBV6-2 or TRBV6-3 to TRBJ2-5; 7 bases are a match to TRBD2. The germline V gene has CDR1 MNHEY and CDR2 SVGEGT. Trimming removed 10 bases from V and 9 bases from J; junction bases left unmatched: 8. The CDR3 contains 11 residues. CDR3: CATRRERSQYF. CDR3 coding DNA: TGTGCCACCAGGCGGGAGCGGTCCCAGTACTTC.

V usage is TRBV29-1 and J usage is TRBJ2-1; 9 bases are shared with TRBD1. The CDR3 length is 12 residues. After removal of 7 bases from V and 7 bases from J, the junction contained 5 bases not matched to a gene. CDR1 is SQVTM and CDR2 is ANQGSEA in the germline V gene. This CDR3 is CSARGQGNEQFF. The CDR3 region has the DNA TGCAGCGCTAGGGGACAGGGAAATGAGCAGTTCTTC.

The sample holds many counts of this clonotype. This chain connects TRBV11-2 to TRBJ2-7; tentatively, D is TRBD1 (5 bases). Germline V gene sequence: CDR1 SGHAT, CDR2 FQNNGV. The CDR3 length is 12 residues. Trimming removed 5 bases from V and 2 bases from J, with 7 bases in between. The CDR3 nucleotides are TGTGCCAGCAGCGGGGCAGCCTACGAGCAGTACTTC. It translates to CASSGAAYEQYF.

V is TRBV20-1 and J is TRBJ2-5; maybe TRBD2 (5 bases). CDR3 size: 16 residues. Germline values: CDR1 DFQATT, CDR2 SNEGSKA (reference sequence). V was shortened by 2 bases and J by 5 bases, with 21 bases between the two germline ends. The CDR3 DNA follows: TGCAGTGCTAGAAGTTCCGGACGGGGTGGATGGGAGACCCAGTACTTC. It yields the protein CSARSSGRGGWETQYF.

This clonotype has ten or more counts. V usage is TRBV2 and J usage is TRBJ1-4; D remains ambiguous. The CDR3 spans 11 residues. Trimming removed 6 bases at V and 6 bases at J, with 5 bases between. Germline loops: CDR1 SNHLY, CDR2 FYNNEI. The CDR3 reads CASSGYEKLFF. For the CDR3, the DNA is TGTGCCAGCAGCGGGTATGAAAAACTGTTTTTT.

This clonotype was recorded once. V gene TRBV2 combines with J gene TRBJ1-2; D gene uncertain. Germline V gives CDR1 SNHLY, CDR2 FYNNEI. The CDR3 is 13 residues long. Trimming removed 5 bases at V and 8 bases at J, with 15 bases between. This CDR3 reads CASSRESKYGYTF. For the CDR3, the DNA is TGTGCCAGCAGTCGGGAATCTAAGTACGGCTACACCTTC.

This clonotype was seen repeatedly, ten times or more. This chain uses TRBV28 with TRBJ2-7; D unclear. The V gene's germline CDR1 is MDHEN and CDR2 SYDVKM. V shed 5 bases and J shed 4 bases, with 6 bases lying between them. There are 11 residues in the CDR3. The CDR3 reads CASSIQYEQYF. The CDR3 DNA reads TGTGCCAGCAGTATCCAGTACGAGCAGTACTTC.

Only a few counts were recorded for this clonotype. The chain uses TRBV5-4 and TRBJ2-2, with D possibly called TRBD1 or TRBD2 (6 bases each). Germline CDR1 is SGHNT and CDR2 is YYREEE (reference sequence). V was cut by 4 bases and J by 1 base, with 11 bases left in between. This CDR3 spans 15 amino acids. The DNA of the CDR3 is TGTGCCAGCAGCCCGGAGGGACAGAACACCGGGGAGCTGTTTTTT. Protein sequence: CASSPEGQNTGELFF. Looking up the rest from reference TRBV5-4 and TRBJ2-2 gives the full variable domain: ETGVTQSPTHLIKTRGQQVTLRCSSQSGHNTVSWYQQALGQGPQFIFQYYREEENGRGNFPPRFSGLQFPNYSSELNVNALELDDSALYLCASSPEGQNTGELFFGEGSRLTVL.

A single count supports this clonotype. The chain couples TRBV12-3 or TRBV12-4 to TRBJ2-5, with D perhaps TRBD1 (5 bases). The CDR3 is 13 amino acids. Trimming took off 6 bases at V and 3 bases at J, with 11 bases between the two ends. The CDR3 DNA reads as TGTGCCAGCAGCACCAGCAGGGAAGAGACCCAGTACTTC. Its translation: CASSTSREETQYF.

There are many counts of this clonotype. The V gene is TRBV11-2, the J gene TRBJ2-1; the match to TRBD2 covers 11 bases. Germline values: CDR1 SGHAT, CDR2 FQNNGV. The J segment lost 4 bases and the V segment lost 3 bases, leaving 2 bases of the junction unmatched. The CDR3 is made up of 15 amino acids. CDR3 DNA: TGTGCCAGCAGCTTCGGGACTAGCGGATACAATGAGCAGTTCTTC. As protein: CASSFGTSGYNEQFF.

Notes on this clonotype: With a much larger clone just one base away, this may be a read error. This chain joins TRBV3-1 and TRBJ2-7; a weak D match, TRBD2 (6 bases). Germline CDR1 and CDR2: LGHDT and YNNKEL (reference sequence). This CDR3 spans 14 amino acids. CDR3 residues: CPSSPRIAAYEQYF. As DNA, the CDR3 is TGTCCCAGCAGCCCTAGGATAGCGGCCTACGAGCAGTACTTC.

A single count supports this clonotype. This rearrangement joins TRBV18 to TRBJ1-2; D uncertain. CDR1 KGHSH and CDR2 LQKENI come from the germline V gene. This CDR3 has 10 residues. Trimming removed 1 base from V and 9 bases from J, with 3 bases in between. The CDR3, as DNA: TGTGCCAGCTCACCACTTCGCTACACCTTC. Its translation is CASSPLRYTF. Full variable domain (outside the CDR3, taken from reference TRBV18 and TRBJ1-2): NAGVMQNPRHLVRRRGQEARLRCSPMKGHSHVYWYRQLPEEGLKFMVYLQKENIIDESGMPKERFSAEFPKEGPSILRIQQVVRGDSAAYFCASSPLRYTFGSGTRLTVV.

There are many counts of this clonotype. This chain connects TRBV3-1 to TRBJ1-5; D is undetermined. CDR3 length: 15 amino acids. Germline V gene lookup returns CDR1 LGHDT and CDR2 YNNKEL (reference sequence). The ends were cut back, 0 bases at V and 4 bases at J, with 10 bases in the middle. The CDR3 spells CASSQDSRFNQPQHF. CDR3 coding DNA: TGTGCCAGCAGCCAAGATTCCAGGTTTAATCAGCCCCAGCATTTT.

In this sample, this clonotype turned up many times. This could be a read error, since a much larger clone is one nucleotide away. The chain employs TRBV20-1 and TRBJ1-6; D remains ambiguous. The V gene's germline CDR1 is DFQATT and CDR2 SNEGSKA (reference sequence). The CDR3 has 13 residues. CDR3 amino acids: CGAKGGFSSPLHF. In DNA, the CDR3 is TGCGGTGCTAAAGGCGGTTTTAGTTCACCCCTCCACTTT.

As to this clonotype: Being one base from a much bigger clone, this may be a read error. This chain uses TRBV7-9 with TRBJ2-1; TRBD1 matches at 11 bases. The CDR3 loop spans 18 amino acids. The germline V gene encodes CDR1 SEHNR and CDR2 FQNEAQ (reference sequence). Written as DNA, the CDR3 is TGTGCCAGCAGCTTAAGGGGACTCCGGGACAGGGGGTACAATGGGCAGTTCTTC. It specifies CASSLRGLRDRGYNGQFF.

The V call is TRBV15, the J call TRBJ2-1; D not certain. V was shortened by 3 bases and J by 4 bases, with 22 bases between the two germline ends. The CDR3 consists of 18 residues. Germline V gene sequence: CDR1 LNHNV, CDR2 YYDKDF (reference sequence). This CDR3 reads CATSRASPSGFHYNEQFF. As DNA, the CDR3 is TGTGCCACCAGCAGGGCATCCCCAAGTGGTTTTCATTACAATGAGCAGTTCTTC.

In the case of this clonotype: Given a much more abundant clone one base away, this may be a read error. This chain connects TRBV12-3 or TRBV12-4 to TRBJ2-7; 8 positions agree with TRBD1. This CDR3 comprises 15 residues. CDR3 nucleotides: TGTGTCAGCAGTCCCGGACAGGGACTTTCCTACGAGCAGTACTTC. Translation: CVSSPGQGLSYEQYF.

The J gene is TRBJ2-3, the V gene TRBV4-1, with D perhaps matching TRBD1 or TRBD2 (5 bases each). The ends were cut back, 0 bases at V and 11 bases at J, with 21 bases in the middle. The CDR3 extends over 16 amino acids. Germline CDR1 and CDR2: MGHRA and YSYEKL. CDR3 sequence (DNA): TGCGCCAGCAGCCAAGATCGGGGAACCTGGGGCAATGAGCAGTATTTT. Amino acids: CASSQDRGTWGNEQYF.

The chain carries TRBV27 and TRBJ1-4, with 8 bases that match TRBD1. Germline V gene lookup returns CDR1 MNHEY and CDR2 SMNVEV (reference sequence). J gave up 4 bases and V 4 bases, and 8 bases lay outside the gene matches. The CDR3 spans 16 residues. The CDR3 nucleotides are TGTGCCAGCAGTTATGGCAGGGGGCGGATTAATGAAAAACTGTTTTTT. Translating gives CASSYGRGRINEKLFF.

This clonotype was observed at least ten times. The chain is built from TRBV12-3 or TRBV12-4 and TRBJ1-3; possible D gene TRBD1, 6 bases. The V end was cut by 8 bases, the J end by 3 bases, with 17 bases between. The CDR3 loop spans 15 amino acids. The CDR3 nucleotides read TGTGCCAGCCGCATCCGGGGGCAGTTTGGAAACACCATATATTTT. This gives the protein CASRIRGQFGNTIYF.

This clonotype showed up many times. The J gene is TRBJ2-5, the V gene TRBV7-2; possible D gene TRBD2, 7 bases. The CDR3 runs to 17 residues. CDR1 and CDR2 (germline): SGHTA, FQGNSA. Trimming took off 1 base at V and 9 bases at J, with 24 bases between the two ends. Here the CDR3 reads CASSLGRTAWGGEPQYF. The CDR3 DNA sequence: TGTGCCAGCAGCTTAGGAAGGACAGCCTGGGGAGGGGAGCCCCAGTACTTC. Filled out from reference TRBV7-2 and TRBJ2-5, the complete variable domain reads GAGVSQSPSNKVTEKGKDVELRCDPISGHTALYWYRQSLGQGLEFLIYFQGNSAPDKSGLPSDRFSAERTGGSVSTLTIQRTQQEDSAVYLCASSLGRTAWGGEPQYFGPGTRLLVL.

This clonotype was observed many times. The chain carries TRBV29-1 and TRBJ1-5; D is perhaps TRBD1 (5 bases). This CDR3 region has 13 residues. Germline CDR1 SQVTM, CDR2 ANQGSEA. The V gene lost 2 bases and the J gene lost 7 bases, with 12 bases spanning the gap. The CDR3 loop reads CSVEQGAGQPQHF. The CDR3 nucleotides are TGCAGCGTTGAACAAGGGGCAGGACAGCCCCAGCATTTT. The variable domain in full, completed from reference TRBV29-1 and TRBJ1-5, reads SAVISQKPSRDICQRGTSLTIQCQVDSQVTMMFWYRQQPGQSLTLIATANQGSEATYESGFVIDKFPISRPNLTFSTLTVSNMSPEDSSIYLCSVEQGAGQPQHFGDGTRLSIL.

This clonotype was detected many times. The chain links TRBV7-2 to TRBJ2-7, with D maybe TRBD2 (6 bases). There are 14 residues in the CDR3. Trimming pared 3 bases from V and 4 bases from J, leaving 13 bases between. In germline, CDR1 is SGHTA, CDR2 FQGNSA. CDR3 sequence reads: CASSFGGTGYEQYF. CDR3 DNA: TGTGCCAGCAGCTTCGGGGGAACGGGGTACGAGCAGTACTTC.

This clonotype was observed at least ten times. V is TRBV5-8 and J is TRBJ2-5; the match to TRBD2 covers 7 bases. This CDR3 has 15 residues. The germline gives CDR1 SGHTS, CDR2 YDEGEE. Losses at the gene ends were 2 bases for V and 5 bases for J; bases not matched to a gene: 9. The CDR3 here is CASSFTSANGETQYF. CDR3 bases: TGTGCCAGCAGCTTCACTAGCGCAAATGGGGAGACCCAGTACTTC.